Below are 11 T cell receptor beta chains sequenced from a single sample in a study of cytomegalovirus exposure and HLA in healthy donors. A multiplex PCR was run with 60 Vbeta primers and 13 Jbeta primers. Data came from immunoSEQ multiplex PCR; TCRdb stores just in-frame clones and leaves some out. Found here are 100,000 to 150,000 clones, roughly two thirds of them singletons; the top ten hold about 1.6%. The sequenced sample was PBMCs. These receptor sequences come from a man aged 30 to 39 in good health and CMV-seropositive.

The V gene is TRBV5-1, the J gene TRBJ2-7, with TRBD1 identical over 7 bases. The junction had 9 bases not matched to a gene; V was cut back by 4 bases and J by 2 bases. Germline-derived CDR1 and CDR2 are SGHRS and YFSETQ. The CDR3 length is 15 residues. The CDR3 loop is CASSVSQGSTYEQYF. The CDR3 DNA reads TGCGCCAGCAGCGTTTCACAGGGGTCTACCTACGAGCAGTACTTC.

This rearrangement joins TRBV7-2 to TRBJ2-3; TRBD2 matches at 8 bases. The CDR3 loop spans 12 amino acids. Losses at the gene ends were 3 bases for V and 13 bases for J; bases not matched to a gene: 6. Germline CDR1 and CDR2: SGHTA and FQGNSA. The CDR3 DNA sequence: TGTGCCAGCAGCTTCGATAGCGGGAAAGAGTATTTT. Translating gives CASSFDSGKEYF.

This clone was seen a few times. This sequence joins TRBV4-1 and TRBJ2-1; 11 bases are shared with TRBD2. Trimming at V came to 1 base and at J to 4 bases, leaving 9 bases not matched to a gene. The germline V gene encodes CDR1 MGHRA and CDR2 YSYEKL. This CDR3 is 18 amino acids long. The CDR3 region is CASSQGNSGRGNYNEQFF. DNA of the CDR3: TGCGCCAGCAGCCAAGGAAATAGCGGGAGGGGGAATTACAATGAGCAGTTCTTC.

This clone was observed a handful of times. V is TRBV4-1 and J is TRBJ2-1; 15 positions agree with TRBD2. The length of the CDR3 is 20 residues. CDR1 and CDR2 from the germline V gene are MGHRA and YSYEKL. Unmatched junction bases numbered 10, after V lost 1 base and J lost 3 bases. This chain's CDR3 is CASSQARGLAGGHGYNEQFF. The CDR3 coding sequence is TGCGCCAGCAGCCAAGCACGGGGACTAGCGGGAGGCCACGGCTACAATGAGCAGTTCTTC.

CDR3: CASSERTSPQYF. The CDR3 nucleotides read TGTGCCAGCAGTGAACGAACATCTCCTCAGTACTTC. The chain couples TRBV27 to TRBJ2-7; D remains unclear. Germline lookup yields CDR1 MNHEY and CDR2 SMNVEV (reference sequence). This CDR3 comprises 12 residues. Trimming stripped 5 bases from V and 10 bases from J, with 15 bases between.

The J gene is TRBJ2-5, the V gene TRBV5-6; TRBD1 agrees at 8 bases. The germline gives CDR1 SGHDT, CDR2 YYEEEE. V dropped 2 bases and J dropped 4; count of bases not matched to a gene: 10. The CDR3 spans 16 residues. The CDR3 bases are TGTGCCAGCAGCTTAAGGGAGATGGGACAGGCAGAGACCCAGTACTTC. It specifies CASSLREMGQAETQYF. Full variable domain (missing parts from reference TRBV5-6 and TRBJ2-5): DAGVTQSPTHLIKTRGQQVTLRCSPKSGHDTVSWYQQALGQGPQFIFQYYEEEERQRGNFPDRFSGHQFPNYSSELNVNALLLGDSALYLCASSLREMGQAETQYFGPGTRLLVL.

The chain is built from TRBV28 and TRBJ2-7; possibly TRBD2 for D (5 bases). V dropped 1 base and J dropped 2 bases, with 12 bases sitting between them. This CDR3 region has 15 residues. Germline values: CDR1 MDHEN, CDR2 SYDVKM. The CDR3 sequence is CASSLFVASPYEQYF. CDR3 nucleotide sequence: TGTGCCAGCAGTTTATTTGTAGCTAGCCCCTACGAGCAGTACTTC.

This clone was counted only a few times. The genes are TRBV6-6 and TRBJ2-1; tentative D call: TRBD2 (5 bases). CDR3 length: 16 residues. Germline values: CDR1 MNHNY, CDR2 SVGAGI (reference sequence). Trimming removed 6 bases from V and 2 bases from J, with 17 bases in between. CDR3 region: CASRYNPSSPYNEQFF. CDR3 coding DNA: TGTGCCAGCAGGTATAACCCTAGCTCACCCTACAATGAGCAGTTCTTC.

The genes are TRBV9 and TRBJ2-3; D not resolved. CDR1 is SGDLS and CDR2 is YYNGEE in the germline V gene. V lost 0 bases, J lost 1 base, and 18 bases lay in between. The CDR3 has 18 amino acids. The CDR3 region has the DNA TGTGCCAGCAGCGTAGACGAGGCCAGCCACTGGGGCACAGATACGCAGTATTTT. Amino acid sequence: CASSVDEASHWGTDTQYF.

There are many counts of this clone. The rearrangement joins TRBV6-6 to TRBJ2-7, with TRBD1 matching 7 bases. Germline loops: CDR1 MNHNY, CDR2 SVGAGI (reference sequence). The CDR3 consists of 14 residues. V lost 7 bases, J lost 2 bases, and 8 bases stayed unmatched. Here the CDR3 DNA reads TGTGCCAGCACCACGTCAGGGACAGCCTACGAGCAGTACTTC. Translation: CASTTSGTAYEQYF.

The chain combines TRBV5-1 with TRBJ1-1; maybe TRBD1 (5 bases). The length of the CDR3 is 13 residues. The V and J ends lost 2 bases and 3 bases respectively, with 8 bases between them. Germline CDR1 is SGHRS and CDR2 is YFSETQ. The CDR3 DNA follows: TGCGCCAGCAGCTTTGTAGGGGACACTGAAGCTTTCTTT. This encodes CASSFVGDTEAFF.